This T cell receptor beta chain was sequenced for a study of blood T cell repertoires in COVID-19. Overall study: Samples representing acute and convalescent COVID-19 were sourced from the United States, Italy and Spain. Nucleic acid was either cDNA or gDNA, and it came from T cells, B-cell-depleted T cells, or PBMCs.

The germline V and J ends were trimmed by 5 bases and 8 bases, with 12 bases remaining between them. Germline assignment: CDR1 ENHRY and CDR2 SYGVKD. This CDR3 is built from 12 residues. Per the study methods: Amplification from reference gene primers served as the basis for estimated nucleated cell counts. Data came from immunoSEQ multiplex PCR; TCRdb stores just in-frame clones and leaves some out. The V and J calls and clone size were taken over from that table, and D and trimming were inferred from the DNA. The sample has approximately 350,000 clones; around 88% are singletons. Sequencing input: peripheral blood. V is TRBV10-3 and J is TRBJ1-2; the D is unclear. This sequence was found in a man in his thirties or forties with active or convalescent COVID-19. This chain's CDR3 is CAISSPTQGYTF. CDR3 coding DNA: TGTGCCATCAGTTCCCCCACACAAGGCTACACCTTC.